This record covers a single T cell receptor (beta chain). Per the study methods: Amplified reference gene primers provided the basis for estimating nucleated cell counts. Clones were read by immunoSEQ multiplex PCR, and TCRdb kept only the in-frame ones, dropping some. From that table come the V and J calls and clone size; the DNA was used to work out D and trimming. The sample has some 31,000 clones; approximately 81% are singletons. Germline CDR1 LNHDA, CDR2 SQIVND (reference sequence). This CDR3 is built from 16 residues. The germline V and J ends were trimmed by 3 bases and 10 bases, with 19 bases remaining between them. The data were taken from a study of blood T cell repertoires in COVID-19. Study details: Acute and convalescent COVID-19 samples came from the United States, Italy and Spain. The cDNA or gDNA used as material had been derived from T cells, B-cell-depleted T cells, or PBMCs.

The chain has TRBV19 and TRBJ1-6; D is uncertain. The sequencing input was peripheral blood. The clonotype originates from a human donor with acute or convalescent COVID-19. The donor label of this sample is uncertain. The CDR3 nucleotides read TGTGCCAGTAGTATCCATGTCCGGGAGGGAGGGTCACCCCTCCACTTT. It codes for CASSIHVREGGSPLHF.